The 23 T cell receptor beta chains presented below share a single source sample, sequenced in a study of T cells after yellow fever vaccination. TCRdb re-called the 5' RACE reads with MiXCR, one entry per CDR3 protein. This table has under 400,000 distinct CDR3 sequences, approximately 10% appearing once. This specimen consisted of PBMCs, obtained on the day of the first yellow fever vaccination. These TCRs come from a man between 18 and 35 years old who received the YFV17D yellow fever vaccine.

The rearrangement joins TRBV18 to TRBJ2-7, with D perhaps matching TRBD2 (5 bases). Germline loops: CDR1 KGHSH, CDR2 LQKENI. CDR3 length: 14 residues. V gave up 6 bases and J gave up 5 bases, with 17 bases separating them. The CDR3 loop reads CASSLLGFLNEQYF. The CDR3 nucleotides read TGTGCCAGCTCCCTACTAGGGTTTTTAAACGAGCAGTACTTC.

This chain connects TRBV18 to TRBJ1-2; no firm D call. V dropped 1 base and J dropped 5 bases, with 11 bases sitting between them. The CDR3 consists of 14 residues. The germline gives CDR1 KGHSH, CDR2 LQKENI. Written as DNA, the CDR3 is TGTGCCAGCTCACCACGAGAGACAAAGTATGGCTACACCTTC. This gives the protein CASSPRETKYGYTF.

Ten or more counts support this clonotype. The CDR3 spells CSVDRQGTDTQYF. CDR3 in DNA: TGCAGCGTTGATAGGCAGGGAACAGATACGCAGTATTTT. This rearrangement joins TRBV29-1 to TRBJ2-3; a weak D match, TRBD1 (5 bases). V was cut by 3 bases and J by 3 bases, with 10 bases left in between. Germline CDR1 is SQVTM and CDR2 is ANQGSEA. The CDR3 has 13 residues.

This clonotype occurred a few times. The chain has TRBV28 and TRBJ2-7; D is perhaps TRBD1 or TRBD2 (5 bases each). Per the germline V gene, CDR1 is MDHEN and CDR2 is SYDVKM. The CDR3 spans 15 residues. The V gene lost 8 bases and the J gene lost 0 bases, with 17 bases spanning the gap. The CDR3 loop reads CASQGSGTVSYEQYV. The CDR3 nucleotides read TGTGCCAGCCAAGGGTCCGGGACCGTCTCCTACGAGCAGTACGTC.

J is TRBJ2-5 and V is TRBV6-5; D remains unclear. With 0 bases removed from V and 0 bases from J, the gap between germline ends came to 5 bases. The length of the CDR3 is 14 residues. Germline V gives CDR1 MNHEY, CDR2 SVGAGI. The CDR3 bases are TGTGCCAGCAGTTACTCTCAGAACCAAGAGACCCAGTACTTC. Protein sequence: CASSYSQNQETQYF.

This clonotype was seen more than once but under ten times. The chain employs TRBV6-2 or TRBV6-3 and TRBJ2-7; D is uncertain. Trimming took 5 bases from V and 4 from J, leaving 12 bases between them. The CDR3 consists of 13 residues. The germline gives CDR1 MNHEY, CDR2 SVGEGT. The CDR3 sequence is CASSPNTIYEQYF. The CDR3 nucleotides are TGTGCCAGCAGTCCCAACACCATTTACGAGCAGTACTTC.

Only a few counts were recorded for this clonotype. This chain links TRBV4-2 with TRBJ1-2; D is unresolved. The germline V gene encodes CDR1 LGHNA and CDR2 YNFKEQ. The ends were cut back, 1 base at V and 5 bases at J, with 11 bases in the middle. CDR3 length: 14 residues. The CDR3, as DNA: TGTGCCAGCAGCCAAGGGACTCTGGGATATGGCTACACCTTC. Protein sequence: CASSQGTLGYGYTF.

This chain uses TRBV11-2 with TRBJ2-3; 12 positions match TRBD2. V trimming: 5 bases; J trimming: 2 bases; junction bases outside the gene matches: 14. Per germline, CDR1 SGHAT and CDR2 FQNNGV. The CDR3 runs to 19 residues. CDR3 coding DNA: TGTGCCAGCAGCGAAGAGCCCCCCACTAGCGGGGGGAACACAGATACGCAGTATTTT. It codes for CASSEEPPTSGGNTDTQYF.

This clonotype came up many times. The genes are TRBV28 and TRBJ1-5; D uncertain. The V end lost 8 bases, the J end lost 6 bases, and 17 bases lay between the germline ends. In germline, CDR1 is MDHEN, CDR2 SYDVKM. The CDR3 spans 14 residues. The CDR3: CASCSYTGFQPQHF. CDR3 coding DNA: TGTGCCAGCTGCTCCTATACGGGGTTTCAGCCCCAGCATTTT.

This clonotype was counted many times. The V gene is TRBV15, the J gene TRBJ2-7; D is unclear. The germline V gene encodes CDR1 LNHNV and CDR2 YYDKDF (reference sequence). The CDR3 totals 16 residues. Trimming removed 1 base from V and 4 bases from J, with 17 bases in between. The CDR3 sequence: CATSRVGWGSRYEQYF. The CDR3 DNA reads TGTGCCACCAGCAGAGTAGGTTGGGGATCTCGGTACGAGCAGTACTTC.

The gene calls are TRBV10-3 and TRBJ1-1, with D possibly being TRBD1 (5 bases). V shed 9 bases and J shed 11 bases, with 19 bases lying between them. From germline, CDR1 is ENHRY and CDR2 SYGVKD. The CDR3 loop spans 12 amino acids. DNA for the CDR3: TGTGCCATGGGGAGGGACTATCTTAAGGCTTTCTTT. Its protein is CAMGRDYLKAFF.

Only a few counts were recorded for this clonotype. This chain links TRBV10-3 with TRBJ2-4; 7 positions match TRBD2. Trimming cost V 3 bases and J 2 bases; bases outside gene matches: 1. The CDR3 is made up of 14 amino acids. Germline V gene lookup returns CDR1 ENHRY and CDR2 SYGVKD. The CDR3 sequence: CAISDGRSKNIQYF. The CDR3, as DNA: TGTGCCATCAGTGACGGGAGGTCCAAAAACATTCAGTACTTC.

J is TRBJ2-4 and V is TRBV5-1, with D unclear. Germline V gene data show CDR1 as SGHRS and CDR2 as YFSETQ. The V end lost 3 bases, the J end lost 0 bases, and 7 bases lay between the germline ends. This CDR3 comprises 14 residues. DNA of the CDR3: TGCGCCAGCAGCTCAACAGTAGCCAAAAACATTCAGTACTTC. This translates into CASSSTVAKNIQYF. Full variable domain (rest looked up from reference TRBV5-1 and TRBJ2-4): KAGVTQTPRYLIKTRGQQVTLSCSPISGHRSVSWYQQTPGQGLQFLFEYFSETQRNKGNFPGRFSGRQFSNSRSEMNVSTLELGDSALYLCASSSTVAKNIQYFGAGTRLSVL.

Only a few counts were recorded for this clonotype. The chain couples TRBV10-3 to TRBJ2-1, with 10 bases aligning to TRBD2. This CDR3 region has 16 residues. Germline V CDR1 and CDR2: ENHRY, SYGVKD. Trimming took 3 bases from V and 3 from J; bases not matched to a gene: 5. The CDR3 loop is CAISEPSSGGYNEQFF. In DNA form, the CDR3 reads TGTGCCATCAGTGAACCCTCTAGCGGGGGCTACAATGAGCAGTTCTTC.

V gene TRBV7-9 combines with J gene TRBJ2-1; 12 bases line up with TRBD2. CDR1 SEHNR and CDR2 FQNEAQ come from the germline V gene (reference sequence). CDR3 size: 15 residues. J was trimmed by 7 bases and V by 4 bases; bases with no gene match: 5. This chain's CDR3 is CASSYPGLAGNEQFF. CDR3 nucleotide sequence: TGTGCCAGCAGCTACCCGGGACTAGCGGGTAATGAGCAGTTCTTC.

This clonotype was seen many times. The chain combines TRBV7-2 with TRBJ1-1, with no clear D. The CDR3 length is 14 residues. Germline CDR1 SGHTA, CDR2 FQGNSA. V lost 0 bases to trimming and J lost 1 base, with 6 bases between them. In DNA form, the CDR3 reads TGTGCCAGCAGCTTAGCGGTGTCGAACACTGAAGCTTTCTTT. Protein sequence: CASSLAVSNTEAFF.

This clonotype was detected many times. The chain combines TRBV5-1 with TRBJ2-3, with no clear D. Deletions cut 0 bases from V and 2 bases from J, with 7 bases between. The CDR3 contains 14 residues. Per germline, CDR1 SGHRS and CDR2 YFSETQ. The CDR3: CASSLGSATDTQYF. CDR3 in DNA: TGCGCCAGCAGCTTGGGGTCCGCCACAGATACGCAGTATTTT.

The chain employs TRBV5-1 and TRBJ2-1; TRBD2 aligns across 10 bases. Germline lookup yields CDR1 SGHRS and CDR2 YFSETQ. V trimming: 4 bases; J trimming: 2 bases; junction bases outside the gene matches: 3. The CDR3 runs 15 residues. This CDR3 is CASSHSGGTYNEQFF. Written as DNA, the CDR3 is TGCGCCAGCAGCCATAGCGGGGGGACCTACAATGAGCAGTTCTTC.

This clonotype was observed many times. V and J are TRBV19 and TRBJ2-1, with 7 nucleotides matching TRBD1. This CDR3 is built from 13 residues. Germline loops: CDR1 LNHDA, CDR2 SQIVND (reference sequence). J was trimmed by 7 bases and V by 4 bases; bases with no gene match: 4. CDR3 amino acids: CASSTYRGNEQFF. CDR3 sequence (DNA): TGTGCCAGTAGTACTTACAGGGGTAATGAGCAGTTCTTC. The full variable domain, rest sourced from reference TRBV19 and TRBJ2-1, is DGGITQSPKYLFRKEGQNVTLSCEQNLNHDAMYWYRQDPGQGLRLIYYSQIVNDFQKGDIAEGYSVSREKKESFPLTVTSAQKNPTAFYLCASSTYRGNEQFFGPGTRLTVL.

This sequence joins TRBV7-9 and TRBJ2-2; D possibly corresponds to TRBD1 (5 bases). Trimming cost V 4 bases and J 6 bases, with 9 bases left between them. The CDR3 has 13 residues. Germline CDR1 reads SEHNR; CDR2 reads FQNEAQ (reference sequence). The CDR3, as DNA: TGTGCCAGCAGCTCACAGGCGGCCGGGGAGCTGTTTTTT. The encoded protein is CASSSQAAGELFF.

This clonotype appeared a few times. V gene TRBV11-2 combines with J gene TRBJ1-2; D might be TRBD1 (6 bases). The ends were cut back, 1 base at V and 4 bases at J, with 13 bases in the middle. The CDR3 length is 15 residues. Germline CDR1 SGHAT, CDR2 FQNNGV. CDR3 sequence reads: CASSLVAQGLYGYTF. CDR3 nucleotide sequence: TGTGCCAGCAGCTTAGTGGCGCAGGGGCTCTATGGCTACACCTTC.

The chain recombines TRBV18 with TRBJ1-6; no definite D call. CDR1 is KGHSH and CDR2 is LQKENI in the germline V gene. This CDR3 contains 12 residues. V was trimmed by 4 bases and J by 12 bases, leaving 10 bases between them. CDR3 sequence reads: CASSRLEGPLHF. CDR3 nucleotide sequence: TGTGCCAGCTCACGCCTGGAGGGACCCCTCCACTTT.

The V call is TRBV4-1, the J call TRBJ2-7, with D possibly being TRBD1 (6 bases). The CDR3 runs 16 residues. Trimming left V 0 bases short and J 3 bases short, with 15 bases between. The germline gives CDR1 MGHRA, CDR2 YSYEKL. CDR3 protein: CASSQDNLDSNYEQYF. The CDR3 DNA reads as TGCGCCAGCAGCCAAGACAACCTGGACAGTAACTACGAGCAGTACTTC.